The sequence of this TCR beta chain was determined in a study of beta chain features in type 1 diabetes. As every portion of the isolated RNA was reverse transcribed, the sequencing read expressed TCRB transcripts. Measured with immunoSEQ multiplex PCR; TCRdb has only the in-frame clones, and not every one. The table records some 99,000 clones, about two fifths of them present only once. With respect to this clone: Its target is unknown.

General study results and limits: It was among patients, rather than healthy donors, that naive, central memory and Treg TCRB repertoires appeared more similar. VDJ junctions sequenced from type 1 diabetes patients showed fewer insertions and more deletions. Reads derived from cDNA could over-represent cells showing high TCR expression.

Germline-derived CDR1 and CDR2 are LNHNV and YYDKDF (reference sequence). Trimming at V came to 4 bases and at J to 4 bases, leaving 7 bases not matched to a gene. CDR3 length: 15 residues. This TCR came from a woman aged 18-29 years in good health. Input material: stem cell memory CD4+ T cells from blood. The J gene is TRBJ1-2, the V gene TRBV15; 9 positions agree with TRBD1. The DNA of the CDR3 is TGTGCCACCAGCATTCGGGGGACAGGGACCTATGGCTACACCTTC. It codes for CATSIRGTGTYGYTF.